These 23 T cell receptor beta chains were sequenced from one sample in a study of technical replicates of blood from a few donors. Clones were sequenced by immunoSEQ multiplex PCR, and TCRdb holds only the in-frame ones, with some missing. The sample carries some 70,000 clones, 95% to 98% recorded once. The source material was T cells isolated from PBMCs. These receptors were taken from a human donor in good health.

The chain combines TRBV5-4 with TRBJ2-3, with 9 bases aligning to TRBD2. The V segment lost 1 base and the J segment 3 bases; nucleotides outside the gene matches: 9. This CDR3 contains 17 residues. CDR1 is SGHNT, CDR2 YYREEE, per germline (reference sequence). For the CDR3, the DNA is TGTGCCAGCAGCTTGCGGTTTACGCGGGAGGGAACAGATACGCAGTATTTT. Translation: CASSLRFTREGTDTQYF. Looking up the rest from reference TRBV5-4 and TRBJ2-3 gives the full variable domain: ETGVTQSPTHLIKTRGQQVTLRCSSQSGHNTVSWYQQALGQGPQFIFQYYREEENGRGNFPPRFSGLQFPNYSSELNVNALELDDSALYLCASSLRFTREGTDTQYFGPGTRLTVL.

The chain combines TRBV6-5 with TRBJ1-1, with D uncertain. The CDR3 contains 14 residues. Germline CDR1 and CDR2: MNHEY and SVGAGI. Trimming removed 3 bases at V and 1 base at J, with 9 bases between. CDR3 region: CASSYEFWNTEAFF. The CDR3 coding sequence is TGTGCCAGCAGTTATGAGTTTTGGAACACTGAAGCTTTCTTT.

V is TRBV1 and J is TRBJ2-5; TRBD2 is the table's D call, not checked against the DNA. TRBV1 is designated a pseudogene. This CDR3 has 16 amino acids. In DNA, the CDR3 is TGCACCAGCAGCCAAGATCAGGAGCGGGAGAGAGAGACCCAGTACTTC. This translates into CTSSQDQERERETQYF.

The chain is built from TRBV30 and TRBJ2-7; 10 bases align to TRBD2. The germline V gene has CDR1 GTSNPN and CDR2 SVGIG (reference sequence). The CDR3 runs to 14 residues. The V segment lost 0 bases and the J segment 5 bases; nucleotides outside the gene matches: 4. The CDR3 spells CAWSVLAGNDEQYF. In DNA form, the CDR3 reads TGTGCCTGGAGTGTACTAGCGGGAAACGACGAGCAGTACTTC.

V gene TRBV4-3 combines with J gene TRBJ1-1; D is uncertain. This CDR3 has 15 amino acids. From germline, CDR1 is LGHNA and CDR2 YSLEER. Trimming pared 2 bases from V and 6 bases from J, leaving 16 bases between. CDR3 protein: CASSQLLFQRAEAFF. CDR3 in DNA: TGCGCCAGCAGCCAACTCTTGTTCCAGAGGGCTGAAGCTTTCTTT.

This chain connects TRBV5-4 to TRBJ1-5; D is possibly TRBD1 (6 bases). V dropped 4 bases and J dropped 3 bases, with 8 bases sitting between them. The CDR3 runs to 13 residues. The germline gives CDR1 SGHNT, CDR2 YYREEE (reference sequence). CDR3 region: CASSAGVNQPQHF. DNA for the CDR3: TGTGCCAGCAGCGCAGGGGTCAATCAGCCCCAGCATTTT.

The chain employs TRBV6-1 and TRBJ2-3; tentatively, D is TRBD2 (6 bases). This CDR3 spans 13 amino acids. The germline V gene has CDR1 MNHNS and CDR2 SASEGT. Trimming pared 6 bases from V and 5 bases from J, leaving 12 bases between. The chain's CDR3 is CASRGGLRDTQYF. The CDR3 nucleotides read TGTGCCAGCAGGGGGGGTCTTCGAGATACGCAGTATTTT.

This chain uses TRBV2 with TRBJ2-5, with D uncertain. The CDR3 contains 14 residues. Trimming took 4 bases from V and 0 from J, leaving 9 bases between them. Germline CDR1 SNHLY, CDR2 FYNNEI. The CDR3 nucleotides read TGTGCCAGCAGTGCCTACAGAGACCAAGAGACCCAGTACTTC. This codes for CASSAYRDQETQYF.

V is TRBV30 and J is TRBJ1-2, with TRBD1 as a possible D gene (5 bases). CDR3 size: 11 residues. The germline V and J ends were trimmed by 4 bases and 8 bases, with 11 bases remaining between them. Germline V gives CDR1 GTSNPN, CDR2 SVGIG (reference sequence). CDR3: CAWKQGGGYTF. CDR3 bases: TGTGCCTGGAAGCAGGGAGGGGGCTACACCTTC.

The genes are TRBV10-3 and TRBJ2-7, with 10 bases matching TRBD2. This CDR3 is built from 14 residues. Trimming removed 4 bases from V and 2 bases from J; junction bases left unmatched: 2. The germline V gene has CDR1 ENHRY and CDR2 SYGVKD. The DNA for the CDR3 is TGTGCCATCAGTGGAGCGGGAGGGCCCTACGAGCAGTACTTC. Translation gives CAISGAGGPYEQYF.

This clone showed up just once. The genes are TRBV29-1 and TRBJ2-7; TRBD1 matches at 9 bases. Germline CDR1 SQVTM, CDR2 ANQGSEA. This CDR3 comprises 14 residues. J gave up 0 bases and V 5 bases, and 5 bases lay outside the gene matches. The CDR3: CSVTGTGRSYEQYF. The DNA of the CDR3 is TGCAGCGTTACCGGGACAGGGCGCTCCTACGAGCAGTACTTC.

Note on this clone: The junction differs from germline at one of its ends, possibly a read error. The chain couples TRBV19 to TRBJ1-3; no clear D. Per the germline V gene, CDR1 is LNHDA and CDR2 is SQIVND (reference sequence). The CDR3 covers 11 residues. The DNA for the CDR3 is TGTGCCAGTAGTATTGGAGACACCATATATTTT. This codes for CASSIGDTIYF.

The chain carries TRBV7-8 and TRBJ1-1; D might be TRBD1 (5 bases). Trimming pared 0 bases from V and 1 base from J, leaving 9 bases between. The germline V gene has CDR1 SGHVS and CDR2 FQNEAQ. The CDR3 totals 15 residues. In DNA form, the CDR3 reads TGTGCCAGCAGCTTAGCAGGACACAGGAACACTGAAGCTTTCTTT. The encoded protein is CASSLAGHRNTEAFF.

The chain is built from TRBV28 and TRBJ2-3; D possibly corresponds to TRBD1 (5 bases). Germline-derived CDR1 and CDR2 are MDHEN and SYDVKM. There are 15 residues in the CDR3. V shed 2 bases and J shed 0 bases, with 9 bases lying between them. CDR3 sequence (DNA): TGTGCCAGCAGTTTAGGGCCAGGGAGCACAGATACGCAGTATTTT. Its translation: CASSLGPGSTDTQYF.

The chain employs TRBV27 and TRBJ1-5, with D hard to call. Germline values: CDR1 MNHEY, CDR2 SMNVEV (reference sequence). Trimming cost V 4 bases and J 4 bases, with 5 bases left between them. The CDR3 totals 12 residues. The CDR3 DNA is TGTGCCAGCAGTTCACAGAATCAGCCCCAGCATTTT. It yields the protein CASSSQNQPQHF.

The rearrangement joins TRBV4-1 to TRBJ2-7, with D maybe TRBD1 (6 bases). V dropped 1 base and J dropped 3 bases, with 13 bases sitting between them. Looked up from germline, CDR1 is MGHRA and CDR2 is YSYEKL. CDR3 length: 15 residues. The CDR3 region is CASSQVLDSDYEQYF. As DNA, the CDR3 is TGCGCCAGCAGCCAAGTTCTGGACAGCGACTACGAGCAGTACTTC.

The chain employs TRBV28 and TRBJ2-2; D is unclear. The V end was cut by 3 bases, the J end by 6 bases, with 14 bases between. Germline lookup yields CDR1 MDHEN and CDR2 SYDVKM. This CDR3 contains 15 residues. CDR3 DNA sequence: TGTGCCAGCAGTTTCAACGGTCTCTTGGCCGGGGAGCTGTTTTTT. It translates to CASSFNGLLAGELFF.

The V and J genes are TRBV7-9 and TRBJ1-5; the match to TRBD1 covers 9 bases. V gave up 5 bases and J gave up 5 bases; unmatched junction bases: 7. Germline V gives CDR1 SEHNR, CDR2 FQNEAQ (reference sequence). The CDR3 runs 15 residues. DNA for the CDR3: TGTGCCAGCAGCACAGGGGGACAGGGCGATCAGCCCCAGCATTTT. Encoded protein: CASSTGGQGDQPQHF.

J is TRBJ2-3 and V is TRBV9, with D hard to call. The CDR3 totals 15 residues. Per the germline V gene, CDR1 is SGDLS and CDR2 is YYNGEE. V dropped 0 bases and J dropped 2 bases, with 10 bases sitting between them. CDR3 amino acids: CASSVGGLNTDTQYF. The CDR3, as DNA: TGTGCCAGCAGCGTAGGAGGTCTAAACACAGATACGCAGTATTTT.

The genes are TRBV29-1 and TRBJ1-1; D possibly corresponds to TRBD1 (6 bases). Germline-derived CDR1 and CDR2 are SQVTM and ANQGSEA. The length of the CDR3 is 12 residues. V was trimmed by 3 bases and J by 3 bases, leaving 8 bases between them. This CDR3 is CSVEGAHTEAFF. In nucleotides, the CDR3 is TGCAGCGTTGAGGGGGCTCACACTGAAGCTTTCTTT.

This CDR3 reads CASSVNRVYGYTF. In nucleotides, the CDR3 is TGTGCCAGCAGCGTGAACAGGGTCTATGGCTACACCTTC. The V call is TRBV5-6, the J call TRBJ1-2, with a weak D call TRBD1 (6 bases). Germline-derived CDR1 and CDR2 are SGHDT and YYEEEE. V gave up 4 bases and J gave up 4 bases, with 11 bases separating them. This CDR3 is built from 13 residues. Full variable domain (missing parts from reference TRBV5-6 and TRBJ1-2): DAGVTQSPTHLIKTRGQQVTLRCSPKSGHDTVSWYQQALGQGPQFIFQYYEEEERQRGNFPDRFSGHQFPNYSSELNVNALLLGDSALYLCASSVNRVYGYTFGSGTRLTVV.

This chain joins TRBV5-4 and TRBJ2-7, with D tentatively TRBD1 (6 bases). Trimming shortened V by 3 bases and J by 3 bases, and 10 bases separated the two germline ends. CDR1 is SGHNT and CDR2 is YYREEE in the germline V gene (reference sequence). This CDR3 spans 13 amino acids. The CDR3 sequence is CASSSKDSYEQYF. CDR3 DNA: TGTGCCAGCAGCTCCAAGGACAGCTACGAGCAGTACTTC.

J is TRBJ2-7 and V is TRBV2, with 7 bases lining up with TRBD2. The length of the CDR3 is 14 residues. The ends lost 3 bases at V and 6 bases at J; junction bases unmatched: 8. Looked up from germline, CDR1 is SNHLY and CDR2 is FYNNEI. DNA of the CDR3: TGTGCCAGCAGTGATGTACTAGCGAAGACCGAGCAGTACTTC. Amino acid sequence: CASSDVLAKTEQYF.